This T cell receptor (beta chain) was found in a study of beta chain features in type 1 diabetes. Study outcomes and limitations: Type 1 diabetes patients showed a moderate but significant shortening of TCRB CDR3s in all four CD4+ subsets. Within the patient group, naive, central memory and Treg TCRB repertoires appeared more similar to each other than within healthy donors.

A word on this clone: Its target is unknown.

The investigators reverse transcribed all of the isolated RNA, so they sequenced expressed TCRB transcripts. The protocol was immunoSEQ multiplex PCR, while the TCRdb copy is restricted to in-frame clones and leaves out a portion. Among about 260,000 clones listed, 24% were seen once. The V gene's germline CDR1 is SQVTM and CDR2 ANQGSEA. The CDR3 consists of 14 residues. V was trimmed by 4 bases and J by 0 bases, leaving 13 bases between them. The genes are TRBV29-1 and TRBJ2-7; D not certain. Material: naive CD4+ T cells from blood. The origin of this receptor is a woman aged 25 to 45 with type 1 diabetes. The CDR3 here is CSVVLLRNSYEQYF. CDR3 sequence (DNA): TGCAGCGTTGTGTTGTTGCGGAACTCCTACGAGCAGTACTTC.